This T cell receptor (beta chain) stems from a study of Ad26.COV2.S vaccination and SARS-CoV-2 variants. Study findings and constraints: Considerable breadth of spike-specific CD8+ and CD4+ T cell responses has reportedly been documented following vaccination.

Treatment described: roughly 20 received Ad26.COV2.S at low or high dose, single or two shots; 5 received placebo; per-sample allocation not given. Sampling was performed 63 days after the first vaccine or placebo injection. CDR3 length: 15 residues. Germline CDR1 is MDHEN and CDR2 is SYDVKM. After removal of 6 bases from V and 2 bases from J, the junction contained 6 bases not matched to a gene. TCRdb keeps only in-frame clones here, not all; method: immunoSEQ multiplex PCR. The sample has roughly 380,000 clones, roughly 84% seen once. About this clone itself: Its antigen is unidentified.

The receptor was isolated from a person between 18 and 65 years old who received the Ad26.COV2.S COVID-19 vaccine or a placebo. The chain is built from TRBV28 and TRBJ2-2, with TRBD2 matching 7 bases. The source was peripheral blood, collected in a trial of Ad26.COV2.S vaccine versus placebo. In DNA, the CDR3 is TGTGCCAGCAGATCCGGGACTACCAACACCGGGGAGCTGTTTTTT. Translating gives CASRSGTTNTGELFF.